The TCR beta chain under discussion was sequenced for a study of cytomegalovirus exposure and HLA in healthy donors. Findings and caveats of the study: Later analysis associated a missense DCLRE1C variant with TCR beta V- and J-gene trimming. The number of N-insertions in an Asian-associated ancestry cluster was reportedly below the roughly 670-donor mean in a later analysis.

A multiplex PCR was run with 60 Vbeta primers and 13 Jbeta primers. Produced via immunoSEQ multiplex PCR; TCRdb's table is partial and in-frame only. The repertoire table contains some 130,000 clones. With regard to this clone: Its antigen is unidentified.

Germline V CDR1 and CDR2: LGHNA, YSLEER. This CDR3 has 15 amino acids. Trimming took off 1 base at V and 5 bases at J, with 14 bases between the two ends. The clonotype originates from a man aged 18 to 30 in good health and CMV-seronegative. Sequenced input: PBMCs. V and J are TRBV4-3 and TRBJ2-5, with D possibly matching TRBD2 (6 bases). Here the CDR3 reads CASSQGRRGRETQYF. CDR3 nucleotide sequence: TGCGCCAGCAGCCAAGGGAGGAGGGGTAGGGAGACCCAGTACTTC.